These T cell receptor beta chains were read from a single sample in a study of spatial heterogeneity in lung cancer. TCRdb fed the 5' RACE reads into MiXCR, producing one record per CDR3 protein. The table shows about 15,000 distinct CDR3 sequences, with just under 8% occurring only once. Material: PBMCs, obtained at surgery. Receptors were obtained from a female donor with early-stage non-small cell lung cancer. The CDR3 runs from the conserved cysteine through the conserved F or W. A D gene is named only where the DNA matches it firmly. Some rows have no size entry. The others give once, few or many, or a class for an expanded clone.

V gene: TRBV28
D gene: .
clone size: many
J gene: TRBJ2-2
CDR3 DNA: TGTGCCAGCCTTAGTCGAGGGAGAGGGACCGGGGAGCTGTTTTTT
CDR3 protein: CASLSRGRGTGELFF

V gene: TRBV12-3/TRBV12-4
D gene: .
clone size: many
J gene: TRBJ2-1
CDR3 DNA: TGTGCCAGCAGTTTAATGCAGGGCAATGAGCAGTTCTTC
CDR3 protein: CASSLMQGNEQFF

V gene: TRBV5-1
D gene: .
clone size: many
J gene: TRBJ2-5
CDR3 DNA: TGCGCCAGCAGATGGGTAGGACTACAAGAGACCCAGTACTTC
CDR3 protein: CASRWVGLQETQYF

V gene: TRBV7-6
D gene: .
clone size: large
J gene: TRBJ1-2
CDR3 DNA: TGTGCCAGCAGCGTGGGACTCCCCACGCCTCATGGCTACACCTTC
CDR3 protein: CASSVGLPTPHGYTF

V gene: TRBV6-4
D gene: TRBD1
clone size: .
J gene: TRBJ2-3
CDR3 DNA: TGTGCCAGCAGTGACAGGGGGCGAGATACGCAGTATTTT
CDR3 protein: CASSDRGRDTQYF

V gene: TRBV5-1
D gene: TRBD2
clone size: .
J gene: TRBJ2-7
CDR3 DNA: TGCGCCAGCAGCATAGGACTAGCGGGAACCTACGAGCAGTACTTC
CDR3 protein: CASSIGLAGTYEQYF

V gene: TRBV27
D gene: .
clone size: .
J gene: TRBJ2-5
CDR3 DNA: TGTGCCAGCAGACGGGATCAGGAGACCCAGTACTTC
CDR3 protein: CASRRDQETQYF

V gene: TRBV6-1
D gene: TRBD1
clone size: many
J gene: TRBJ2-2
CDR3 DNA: TGTGCCAGCAGGGTAGGGGACAGGGCTACCGGGGAGCTGTTTTTT
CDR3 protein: CASRVGDRATGELFF

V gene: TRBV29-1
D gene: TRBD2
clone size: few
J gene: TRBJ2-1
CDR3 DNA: TGCAGCGTTCCGGGAGGGAGCAGCTCCTACAATGAGCAGTTCTTC
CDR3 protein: CSVPGGSSSYNEQFF

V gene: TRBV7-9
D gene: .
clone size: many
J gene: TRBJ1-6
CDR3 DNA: TGTGCCAGCAGCCAACTTAATTCACCCCTCCACTTT
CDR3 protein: CASSQLNSPLHF

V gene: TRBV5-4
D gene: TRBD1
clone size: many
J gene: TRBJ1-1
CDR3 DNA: TGTGCCAGCAGCTCGGACAGGGCGGTCGGGCGGGGGTCTGAAGCTTTCTTT
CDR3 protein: CASSSDRAVGRGSEAFF

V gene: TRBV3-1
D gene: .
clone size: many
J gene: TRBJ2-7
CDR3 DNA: TGTGCCAGCAGCCAAATATACGAGCAGTACTTC
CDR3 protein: CASSQIYEQYF

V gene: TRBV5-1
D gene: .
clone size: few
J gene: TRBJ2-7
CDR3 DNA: TGCGCCAGCAGCTGGGGGTACGAGCAGTACTTC
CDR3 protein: CASSWGYEQYF

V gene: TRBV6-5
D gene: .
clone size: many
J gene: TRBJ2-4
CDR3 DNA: TGTGCCAGCAGTTACCAGGCGGGGCTAGCCAAAAACATTCAGTACTTC
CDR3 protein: CASSYQAGLAKNIQYF

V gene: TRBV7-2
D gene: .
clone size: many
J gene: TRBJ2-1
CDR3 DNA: TGTGCCAGCAGCTTAGCCCTAGCTAGGAGCTCCTACAATGAGCAGTTCTTC
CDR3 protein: CASSLALARSSYNEQFF

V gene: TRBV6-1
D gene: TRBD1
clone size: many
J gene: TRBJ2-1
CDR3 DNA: TGTGCCAGCAGAGGACCAGGACAGGGTTACTACAATGAGCAGTTCTTC
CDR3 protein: CASRGPGQGYYNEQFF